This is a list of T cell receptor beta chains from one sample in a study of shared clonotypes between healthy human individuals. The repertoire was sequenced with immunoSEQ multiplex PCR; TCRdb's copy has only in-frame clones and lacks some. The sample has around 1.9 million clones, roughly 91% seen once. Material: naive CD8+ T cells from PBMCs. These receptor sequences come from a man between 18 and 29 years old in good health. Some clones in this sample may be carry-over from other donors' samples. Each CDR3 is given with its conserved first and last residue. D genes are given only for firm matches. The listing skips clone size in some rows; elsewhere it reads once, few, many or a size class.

CASSVASNQPQHF	TGTGCCAGCAGCGTAGCTAGCAATCAGCCCCAGCATTTT	TRBV9	.	.	TRBJ1-5
CASSVGKRGLALGYNEQFF	TGTGCCAGCAGCGTAGGAAAAAGGGGACTAGCTTTAGGGTACAATGAGCAGTTCTTC	TRBV9	TRBD2	.	TRBJ2-1
CASSAGPLLQVGEKLFF	TGTGCCAGCAGCGCCGGACCCCTTCTACAAGTTGGTGAAAAACTGTTTTTT	TRBV9	.	.	TRBJ1-4
CASSTSAFLNTEAFF	TGTGCCAGTAGTACCAGTGCCTTCCTGAACACTGAAGCTTTCTTT	TRBV19	.	.	TRBJ1-1
CAISESLRERETQYF	TGTGCCATCAGTGAGTCTTTGCGGGAGCGAGAGACCCAGTACTTC	TRBV10-3	TRBD2	.	TRBJ2-5
CASNWGYSNQPQHF	TGTGCCAGTAATTGGGGATATAGCAATCAGCCCCAGCATTTT	TRBV19	.	.	TRBJ1-5
CASRGDPLQGLAQETQYF	TGTGCCAGCAGGGGGGATCCCCTACAGGGGCTAGCGCAAGAGACCCAGTACTTC	TRBV2	.	.	TRBJ2-5
CASSPGLAGSDTQYF	TGTGCCAGCAGCCCGGGACTAGCGGGATCAGATACGCAGTATTTT	TRBV5-6	TRBD2	.	TRBJ2-3
CASSSSVGEQYF	TGTGCCAGCAGCTCTTCAGTGGGGGAGCAGTACTTC	TRBV7-9	.	once	TRBJ2-7
CASSPGASNSNQPQHF	TGTGCCAGCAGCCCGGGGGCTTCGAATAGCAATCAGCCCCAGCATTTT	TRBV7-3	.	.	TRBJ1-5
CASSSFSTGAYEQYF	TGTGCCAGCAGCTCGTTCTCGACAGGGGCCTACGAGCAGTACTTC	TRBV13	TRBD1	.	TRBJ2-7
CASSLGMKGYTF	TGTGCCAGCAGCCTGGGGATGAAGGGCTACACCTTC	TRBV9	.	.	TRBJ1-2
CASSQFSFYEQYF	TGCGCCAGCAGCCAGTTCTCCTTTTACGAGCAGTACTTC	TRBV4-1	.	.	TRBJ2-7
CASSFQGTGNTIYF	TGTGCCAGCAGTTTTCAGGGAACTGGAAACACCATATATTTT	TRBV28	.	once	TRBJ1-3
CASSLEGGSDTQYF	TGTGCCAGCAGCTTGGAAGGGGGTTCAGATACGCAGTATTTT	TRBV7-3	.	.	TRBJ2-3
CASSLRVRGEDGYTF	TGTGCCAGCAGCCTCCGGGTAAGGGGGGAAGATGGCTACACCTTC	TRBV14	.	.	TRBJ1-2
CASSQDGWTGYGYTF	TGCGCCAGCAGCCAAGATGGTTGGACAGGCTATGGCTACACCTTC	TRBV4-1	TRBD1	.	TRBJ1-2
CASTPRTGRFGYTF	TGTGCCTCGACCCCGCGGACAGGGAGGTTTGGCTACACCTTC	TRBV19	TRBD1	.	TRBJ1-2
CASSPSGLQNTEAFF	TGTGCCAGCTCACCCTCCGGACTACAGAACACTGAAGCTTTCTTT	TRBV18	.	.	TRBJ1-1
CASNLHGQGEYEQYF	TGTGCCAGCAACTTACATGGACAGGGGGAATACGAGCAGTACTTC	TRBV27	TRBD1	.	TRBJ2-7
CASSLRLWVETQYF	TGTGCCAGCAGCCTAAGACTGTGGGTCGAGACCCAGTACTTC	TRBV13	.	.	TRBJ2-5
CATSRDPGTDTQYF	TGTGCCACCAGCAGAGATCCAGGGACAGATACGCAGTATTTT	TRBV15	.	.	TRBJ2-3
CASSLGGVANTGELFF	TGTGCCAGCAGCTTAGGGGGCGTCGCGAACACCGGGGAGCTGTTTTTT	TRBV7-6	.	.	TRBJ2-2
CATSFFAAGSLNYGYTF	TGTGCCACCAGCTTTTTCGCTGCAGGGTCCCTTAACTATGGCTACACCTTC	TRBV15	.	.	TRBJ1-2
CASSWGHSTDTQYF	TGCGCCAGCAGCTGGGGCCATAGCACAGATACGCAGTATTTT	TRBV4-1	.	.	TRBJ2-3
CASSQVERLAYNEQFF	TGTGCCAGCAGCCAAGTAGAGAGACTCGCGTACAATGAGCAGTTCTTC	TRBV4-2	.	.	TRBJ2-1
CASTELAGALNEQFF	TGTGCCAGCACAGAACTAGCGGGAGCCCTTAATGAGCAGTTCTTC	TRBV7-9	TRBD2	.	TRBJ2-1
CASSFLAYDKGLASYEQYF	TGTGCCAGCAGCTTTTTGGCCTACGATAAGGGACTAGCCTCCTACGAGCAGTACTTC	TRBV7-6	TRBD2	.	TRBJ2-7
CAWSPQGNTEAFF	TGTGCCTGGAGCCCCCAGGGGAACACTGAAGCTTTCTTT	TRBV30	.	once	TRBJ1-1
CASSPTAKPPFTGELFF	TGCGCCAGCAGCCCGACGGCCAAGCCCCCTTTCACCGGGGAGCTGTTTTTT	TRBV5-1	.	.	TRBJ2-2
CASSITHRALNTEAFF	TGTGCCAGTAGTATCACTCACCGAGCTCTGAACACTGAAGCTTTCTTT	TRBV19	.	.	TRBJ1-1
CSVEDSRGYTF	TGCAGCGTTGAAGACAGCCGCGGCTACACCTTC	TRBV29-1	.	.	TRBJ1-2
CASSLIGGSTEAFF	TGTGCCAGCAGTTTAATTGGGGGGAGCACTGAAGCTTTCTTT	TRBV27	.	.	TRBJ1-1
CASRMGQGFDEQFF	TGCGCCAGCAGAATGGGACAGGGGTTCGATGAGCAGTTCTTC	TRBV5-1	TRBD1	.	TRBJ2-1
CAWYGGIRNYGYTF	TGTGCCTGGTATGGGGGGATACGTAACTATGGCTACACCTTC	TRBV30	.	.	TRBJ1-2
CASSERAAFYTGELFF	TGTGCCAGCAGTGAAAGGGCAGCGTTCTACACCGGGGAGCTGTTTTTT	TRBV2	.	.	TRBJ2-2
CASPGAHEQYF	TGTGCCTCGCCCGGAGCCCACGAGCAGTACTTC	TRBV30	.	.	TRBJ2-7
CASSQGVVMGEAFF	TGCGCCAGCAGCCAAGGGGTTGTAATGGGTGAAGCTTTCTTT	TRBV4-3	.	.	TRBJ1-1
CASSLFSGRVSYEQYF	TGTGCCAGCAGCTTGTTCTCCGGGAGGGTATCCTACGAGCAGTACTTC	TRBV5-5	TRBD2	.	TRBJ2-7
CASIPYGTSGSNEQFF	TGTGCCAGCATTCCCTACGGGACTAGCGGGAGCAATGAGCAGTTCTTC	TRBV27	TRBD2	.	TRBJ2-1
CASSQGVLATGELFF	TGCGCCAGCAGCCAGGGTGTTCTCGCGACCGGGGAGCTGTTTTTT	TRBV5-1	.	.	TRBJ2-2
CASSPGLAGALNEQFF	TGCGCCAGCAGCCCGGGACTAGCGGGAGCATTAAATGAGCAGTTCTTC	TRBV5-1	TRBD2	.	TRBJ2-1
CASSDDSLIGEKLFF	TGTGCCAGCAGCGACGACAGTTTAATAGGGGAAAAACTGTTTTTT	TRBV7-2	.	.	TRBJ1-4
CASSFLWGENTGELFF	TGTGCCAGCAGTTTTTTGTGGGGGGAGAACACCGGGGAGCTGTTTTTT	TRBV27	.	.	TRBJ2-2
CASSLRGGGSYEQYF	TGTGCCAGCAGTTTACGAGGGGGGGGATCCTACGAGCAGTACTTC	TRBV27	.	.	TRBJ2-7
CSASGGSSYNEQFF	TGCAGCGCCTCGGGGGGGAGCTCCTACAATGAGCAGTTCTTC	TRBV29-1	TRBD2	.	TRBJ2-1
CASSPPLTGDSPLHF	TGTGCCAGCAGCCCCCCCCTGACCGGGGATTCACCCCTCCACTTT	TRBV7-9	.	.	TRBJ1-6
CASSPVPTASYEQYF	TGTGCCAGCAGCCCAGTCCCGACAGCCTCCTACGAGCAGTACTTC	TRBV7-9	.	.	TRBJ2-7